These T cell receptor beta chains were read from a single sample in a study of cytomegalovirus exposure and HLA in healthy donors. Libraries were prepared by immunoSEQ multiplex PCR; TCRdb keeps only in-frame clonotypes and omits some of them. This table has about 88,000 clones, just under 70% appearing once. Source material: PBMCs. These receptors came from a man aged 45-65 years in good health and CMV-seronegative. Both conserved end residues are part of each CDR3. The D gene is left open where the match is weak. Where a row states a size, it is once, few, many or the class of an expanded clone; other rows omit it.

abundance	j_gene	v_gene	d_gene	CDR3nt	CDR3aa
-	TRBJ1-3	TRBV4-3	-	TGCGCCAGCAGCCAAGAGGAGGGGTTCTCTGGAAACACCATATATTTT	CASSQEEGFSGNTIYF
-	TRBJ1-2	TRBV5-1	TRBD1	TGCGCCAGCAGGCAAGACAGGGCCTTCAACTATGGCTACACCTTC	CASRQDRAFNYGYTF
once	TRBJ2-1	TRBV18	TRBD2	TGTGCCAGCTCACCCTTCGGGACTACCTACAATGAGCAGTTCTTC	CASSPFGTTYNEQFF
few	TRBJ2-4	TRBV5-1	-	TGCGCCAGCAGCCCAGCAGGGGACATTCAGTACTTC	CASSPAGDIQYF
few	TRBJ1-1	TRBV20-1	-	TGCACCCCGGTTGGGCGCGGGGAAGCTTTCTTT	CTPVGRGEAFF
-	TRBJ1-4	TRBV5-1	-	TGCGCCAGCAGCACTAGGGATTTCGCTGGGGAAAAACTGTTTTTT	CASSTRDFAGEKLFF
-	TRBJ2-7	TRBV5-1	TRBD1	TGCGCCAGCAGCAGGGACAGGGGGCGATACGAGCAGTACTTC	CASSRDRGRYEQYF
-	TRBJ2-1	TRBV5-1	-	TGCGCCAGCAGCTTGGATCCGGGGAATGAGCAGTTCTTC	CASSLDPGNEQFF
-	TRBJ2-2	TRBV7-3	TRBD2	TGTGCCAGCAGCCCCTCGGGCGGGGGGTGGACCGGGGAGCTGTTTTTT	CASSPSGGGWTGELFF
-	TRBJ2-1	TRBV9	TRBD2	TGTGCCAGCAGCGTAGTCGGGAGGTTGACTGAGCAGTTCTTC	CASSVVGRLTEQFF
-	TRBJ1-1	TRBV9	TRBD1	TGTGCCAGCAGCCCGAGACCGGGACAGGAAGCCCCTGGCGCTTTCTTT	CASSPRPGQEAPGAFF
-	TRBJ2-1	TRBV5-4	-	TGTGCCGCGGGCCAGGACAGCGAGCAGTTCTTC	CAAGQDSEQFF
-	TRBJ2-1	TRBV30	-	TGTGCCTGGAGTATCTTCTACAATGAGCAGTTCTTC	CAWSIFYNEQFF
-	TRBJ1-5	TRBV15	-	TGTGCCACCAGCTCCCCCTATAGCAATCAGCCCCAGCATTTT	CATSSPYSNQPQHF
few	TRBJ1-1	TRBV11-3	-	TGTGCCAGCAGCGGGGGGAAGAACACTGAAGCTTTCTTT	CASSGGKNTEAFF
-	TRBJ1-2	TRBV7-9	-	TGTGCCAGCAGCAGCCCGCGTACAGGGAACTATGGCTACACCTTC	CASSSPRTGNYGYTF
-	TRBJ1-3	TRBV19	-	TGTGCCAGTAGTATCTCAGGCTACTCTGGAAACACCATATATTTT	CASSISGYSGNTIYF
few	TRBJ2-1	TRBV6-6	-	TGTGCCAGCAGTCAATCCTTTAGCTCCTACAATGAGCAGTTCTTC	CASSQSFSSYNEQFF
few	TRBJ1-4	TRBV4-1	-	TGCGCCAGCAGCCAAACGGGCGGACTTAATGAAAAACTGTTTTTT	CASSQTGGLNEKLFF
few	TRBJ1-1	TRBV4-3	-	TGCGCCAGCAGCAACCGGGACAAGAACACTGAAGCTTTCTTT	CASSNRDKNTEAFF
-	TRBJ1-1	TRBV4-3	-	TGCGCCAGCAGCCAAGGCTACGGAGGGTGGACTGAAGCTTTCTTT	CASSQGYGGWTEAFF
-	TRBJ2-7	TRBV4-3	-	TGCGCCAGCAGCCAAGATACGGCAGGGTATGGCGAGCAGTACTTC	CASSQDTAGYGEQYF
few	TRBJ1-4	TRBV6-6	-	TGTGCCAGCACCGCGGGGTATGGGAATGAAAAACTGTTTTTT	CASTAGYGNEKLFF
-	TRBJ1-2	TRBV6-5	-	TGTGCCAGCAGTTACGGGGGGGCGCAGCATGGCTACACCTTC	CASSYGGAQHGYTF
-	TRBJ1-2	TRBV11-2	TRBD1	TGTGCCAGCAGCTCTACAGGGGACTATGGCTACACCTTC	CASSSTGDYGYTF
-	TRBJ2-3	TRBV11-3	TRBD1	TGTGCCAGCAGCTTAGATGGCAGGGGGAACACAGATACGCAGTATTTT	CASSLDGRGNTDTQYF
-	TRBJ1-2	TRBV5-4	TRBD1	TGTGCCAGCAGCGAGACAGGGAACTATGGCTACACCTTC	CASSETGNYGYTF
-	TRBJ1-2	TRBV28	-	TGTGCCAGCAGCCCTCAGCAGGCCTATGGCTACACCTTC	CASSPQQAYGYTF
-	TRBJ1-4	TRBV7-2	-	TGTGCCAGCAGCCGGTGGGAGGGGGGGCGCGGGGAAAAACTGTTTTTT	CASSRWEGGRGEKLFF